This TCR beta chain derives from a study of neurological immune-mediated disorders. Points from the study as a whole: HTLV-1-associated myelopathy led in TCR clonal expansion, while multiple sclerosis ranked lowest, below healthy controls.

This clonotype was observed many times. Its antigen is currently unknown. Per the germline V gene, CDR1 is LGHNA and CDR2 is YNFKEQ. The length of the CDR3 is 15 residues. V dropped 2 bases and J dropped 1 base, with 12 bases sitting between them. The cDNA was produced through 5'RACE with 10-nucleotide random UMIs. TCRdb used MiXCR to reprocess the 5' RACE reads, holding one entry per CDR3 protein. The table includes about 58,000 distinct CDR3 sequences, more than 3% detected once. V usage is TRBV4-2 and J usage is TRBJ2-7; the D gene is possibly TRBD1 (6 bases). This clonotype was sampled from a man aged 30 to 45 with multiple sclerosis. Sequencing was done on a sample of PBMCs. CDR3 nucleotides: TGTGCCAGCAGCCAAACGCCGGACAGATCCTACGAGCAGTACTTC. It codes for CASSQTPDRSYEQYF.